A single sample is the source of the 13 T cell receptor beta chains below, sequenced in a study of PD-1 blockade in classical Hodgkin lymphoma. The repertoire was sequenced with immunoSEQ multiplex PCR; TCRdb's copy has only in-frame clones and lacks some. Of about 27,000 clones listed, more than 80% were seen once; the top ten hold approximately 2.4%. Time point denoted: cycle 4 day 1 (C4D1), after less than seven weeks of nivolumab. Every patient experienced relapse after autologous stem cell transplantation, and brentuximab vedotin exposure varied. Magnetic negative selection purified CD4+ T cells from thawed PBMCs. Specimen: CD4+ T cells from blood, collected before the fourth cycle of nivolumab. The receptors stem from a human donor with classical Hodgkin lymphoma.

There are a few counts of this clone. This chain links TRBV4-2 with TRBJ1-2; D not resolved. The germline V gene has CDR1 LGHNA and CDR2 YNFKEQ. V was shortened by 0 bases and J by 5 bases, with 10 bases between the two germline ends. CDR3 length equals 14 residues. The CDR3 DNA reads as TGTGCCAGCAGCCAAGATACGGCGGCATATGGCTACACCTTC. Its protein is CASSQDTAAYGYTF.

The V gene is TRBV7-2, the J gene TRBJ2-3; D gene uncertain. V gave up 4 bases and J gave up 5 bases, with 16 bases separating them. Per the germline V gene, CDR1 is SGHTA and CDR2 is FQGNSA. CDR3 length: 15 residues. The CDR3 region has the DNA TGTGCCAGCAGCTCACCGTTTCTTCCCGGAGATACGCAGTATTTT. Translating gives CASSSPFLPGDTQYF.

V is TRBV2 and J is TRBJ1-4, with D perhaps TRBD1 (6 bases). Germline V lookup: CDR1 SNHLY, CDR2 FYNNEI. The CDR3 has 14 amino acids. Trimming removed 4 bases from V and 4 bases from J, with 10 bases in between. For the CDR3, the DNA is TGTGCCAGCAGTGGGCGACAGGTTAATGAAAAACTGTTTTTT. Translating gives CASSGRQVNEKLFF.

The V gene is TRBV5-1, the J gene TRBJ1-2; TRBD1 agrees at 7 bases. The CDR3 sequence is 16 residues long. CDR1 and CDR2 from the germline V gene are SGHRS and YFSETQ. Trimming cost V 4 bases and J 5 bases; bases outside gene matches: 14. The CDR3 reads CASSGGTEGQVYGYTF. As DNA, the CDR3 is TGCGCCAGCAGCGGGGGGACAGAGGGTCAAGTTTATGGCTACACCTTC.

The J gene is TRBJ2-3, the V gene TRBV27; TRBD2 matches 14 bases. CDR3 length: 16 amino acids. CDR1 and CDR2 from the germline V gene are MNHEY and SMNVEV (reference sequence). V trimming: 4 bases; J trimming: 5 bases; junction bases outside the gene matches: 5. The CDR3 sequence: CASSSTSGRALDTQYF. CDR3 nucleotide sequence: TGTGCCAGCAGTTCGACTAGCGGGAGGGCCCTAGATACGCAGTATTTT.

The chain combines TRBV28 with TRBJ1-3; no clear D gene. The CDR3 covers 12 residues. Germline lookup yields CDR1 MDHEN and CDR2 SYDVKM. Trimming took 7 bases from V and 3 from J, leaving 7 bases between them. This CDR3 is CASMTRGNTIYF. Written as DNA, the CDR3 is TGTGCCAGCATGACTCGTGGAAACACCATATATTTT.

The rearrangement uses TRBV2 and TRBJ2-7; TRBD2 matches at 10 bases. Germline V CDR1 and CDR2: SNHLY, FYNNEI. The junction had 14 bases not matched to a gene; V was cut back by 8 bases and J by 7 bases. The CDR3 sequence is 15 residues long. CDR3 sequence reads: CASVAGGLTRGEQYF. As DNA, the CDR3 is TGTGCCAGCGTAGCGGGAGGCCTCACACGGGGGGAGCAGTACTTC.

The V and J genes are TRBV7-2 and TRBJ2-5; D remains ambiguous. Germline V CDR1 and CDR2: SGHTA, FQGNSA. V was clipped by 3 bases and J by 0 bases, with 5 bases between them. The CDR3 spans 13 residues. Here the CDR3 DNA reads TGTGCCAGCAGCTTCTCGTACCAAGAGACCCAGTACTTC. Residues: CASSFSYQETQYF.

This CDR3 reads CSARGGPSLEQYF. The CDR3 bases are TGCAGCGCCCGGGGGGGGCCGAGCCTAGAGCAGTACTTC. This rearrangement joins TRBV29-1 to TRBJ2-7; 8 nucleotides agree with TRBD2. Looked up from germline, CDR1 is SQVTM and CDR2 is ANQGSEA. The CDR3 is made up of 13 amino acids. The V segment lost 7 bases and the J segment 7 bases; nucleotides outside the gene matches: 12.

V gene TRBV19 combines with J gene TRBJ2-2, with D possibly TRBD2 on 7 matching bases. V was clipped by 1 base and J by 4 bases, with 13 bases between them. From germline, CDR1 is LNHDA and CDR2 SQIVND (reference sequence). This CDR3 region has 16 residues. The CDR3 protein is CASSIGPGEGTGELFF. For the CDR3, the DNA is TGTGCCAGTAGTATAGGTCCAGGGGAGGGCACCGGGGAGCTGTTTTTT.

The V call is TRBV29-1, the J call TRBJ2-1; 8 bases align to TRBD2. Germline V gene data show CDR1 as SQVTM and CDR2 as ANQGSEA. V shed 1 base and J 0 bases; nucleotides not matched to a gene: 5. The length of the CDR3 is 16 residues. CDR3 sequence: CSVEGTGTSSYNEQFF. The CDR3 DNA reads TGCAGCGTTGAAGGCACCGGGACTAGCTCCTACAATGAGCAGTTCTTC.

The CDR3: CASSYKLTDYYEQYF. The CDR3 DNA sequence: TGTGCCAGCAGTTACAAACTGACCGATTACTACGAGCAGTACTTC. The chain couples TRBV28 to TRBJ2-7; D is unclear. This CDR3 region has 15 residues. From germline, CDR1 is MDHEN and CDR2 SYDVKM. V was trimmed by 4 bases and J by 3 bases, leaving 16 bases between them.

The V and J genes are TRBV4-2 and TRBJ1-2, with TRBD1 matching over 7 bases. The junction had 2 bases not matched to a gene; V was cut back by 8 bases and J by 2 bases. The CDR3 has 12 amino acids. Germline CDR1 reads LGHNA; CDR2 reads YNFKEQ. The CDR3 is CASSQGNYGYTF. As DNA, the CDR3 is TGTGCCAGCTCACAGGGGAACTATGGCTACACCTTC.